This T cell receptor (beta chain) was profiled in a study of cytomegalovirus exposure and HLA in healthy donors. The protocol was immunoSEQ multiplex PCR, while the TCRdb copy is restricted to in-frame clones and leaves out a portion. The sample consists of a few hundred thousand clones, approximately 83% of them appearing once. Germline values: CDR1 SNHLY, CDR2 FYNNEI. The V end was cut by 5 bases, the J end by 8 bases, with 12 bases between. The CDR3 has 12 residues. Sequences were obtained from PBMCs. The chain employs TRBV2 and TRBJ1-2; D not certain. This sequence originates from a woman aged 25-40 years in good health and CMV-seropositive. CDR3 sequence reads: CASSPQRVGYTF. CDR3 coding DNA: TGTGCCAGCAGTCCCCAAAGGGTCGGCTACACCTTC.